The 17 T cell receptor beta chains given below trace back to one sample, sequenced in a study of spatial heterogeneity in lung cancer. Time point described: blood at routine non-recurrence follow-up after resection. Unsorted samples of tumor, nontumor lung or frozen PBMC had their whole RNA sequenced. TCRdb ran MiXCR on the 5' RACE reads and lists one entry per CDR3 protein. The sample yields under 150,000 distinct CDR3 sequences, over 9% seen once. This sample comprised PBMCs, obtained at follow-up. The receptors come from a male donor with early-stage non-small cell lung cancer.

Many counts were recorded for this clonotype. The chain joins TRBV18 to TRBJ2-7, with 9 bases that match TRBD1. The ends lost 4 bases at V and 2 bases at J; junction bases unmatched: 3. Germline assignment: CDR1 KGHSH and CDR2 LQKENI. The CDR3 is 14 residues long. Here the CDR3 DNA reads TGTGCCAGCTCACTCGACAGGGGGACCTACGAGCAGTACTTC. This gives the protein CASSLDRGTYEQYF.

This clonotype was picked up a small number of times. The chain has TRBV6-1 and TRBJ2-3, with D maybe TRBD2 (6 bases). Trimming pared 8 bases from V and 5 bases from J, leaving 20 bases between. This CDR3 is 15 amino acids long. The V gene's germline CDR1 is MNHNS and CDR2 SASEGT. This CDR3 is CASPLSSDGLDTQYF. CDR3 nucleotide sequence: TGTGCCAGCCCCCTCTCTAGCGATGGGCTAGATACGCAGTATTTT.

The genes are TRBV3-1 and TRBJ1-4; D call uncertain. Trimming took off 3 bases at V and 0 bases at J, with 14 bases between the two ends. Germline values: CDR1 LGHDT, CDR2 YNNKEL (reference sequence). The CDR3 sequence is 17 residues long. CDR3 sequence (DNA): TGTGCCAGCAGCCACTACACGTCTGGTGCAACTAATGAAAAACTGTTTTTT. Its translation: CASSHYTSGATNEKLFF. Looking up the rest from reference TRBV3-1 and TRBJ1-4 gives the full variable domain: DTAVSQTPKYLVTQMGNDKSIKCEQNLGHDTMYWYKQDSKKFLKIMFSYNNKELIINETVPNRFSPKSPDKAHLNLHINSLELGDSAVYFCASSHYTSGATNEKLFFGSGTQLSVL.

The chain uses TRBV20-1 and TRBJ2-3, with 7 bases aligning to TRBD2. The CDR3 extends over 14 amino acids. CDR1 is DFQATT and CDR2 is SNEGSKA in the germline V gene (reference sequence). Trimming removed 0 bases from V and 6 bases from J; junction bases left unmatched: 6. As DNA, the CDR3 is TGCAGTGCTAGAGACCGAGCGGGGTGGGATACGCAGTATTTT. It specifies CSARDRAGWDTQYF.

V usage is TRBV28 and J usage is TRBJ1-2, with TRBD1 matching 8 bases. The V segment lost 5 bases and the J segment 8 bases; nucleotides outside the gene matches: 10. The germline CDR1 and CDR2 sequences are MDHEN and SYDVKM. The CDR3 has 14 amino acids. This CDR3 is CASSPPGQGRGYTF. CDR3 nucleotides: TGTGCCAGCAGTCCTCCCGGACAGGGCCGGGGCTACACCTTC.

This clonotype appeared a few times. CDR3 coding DNA: TGTGCCAGCAGGAGGACTAGCGGGGATTCCTACGAGCAGTACTTC. This gives the protein CASRRTSGDSYEQYF. This sequence joins TRBV6-2 or TRBV6-3 and TRBJ2-7, with 12 bases lining up with TRBD2. J lost 1 base, V lost 6 bases, and 4 bases had no gene match. The CDR3 contains 15 residues. The germline V gene encodes CDR1 MNHEY and CDR2 SVGEGT.

This clonotype was seen repeatedly, ten times or more. V is TRBV20-1 and J is TRBJ1-6; D unclear. Germline CDR1 and CDR2: DFQATT and SNEGSKA (reference sequence). Trimming shortened V by 6 bases and J by 5 bases, and 14 bases separated the two germline ends. The CDR3 totals 14 residues. The DNA of the CDR3 is TGCAGTGCGAGGCGGGGTAGTGATAATTCACCCCTCCACTTT. Its translation: CSARRGSDNSPLHF.

This clonotype was seen ten or more times. The V and J genes are TRBV12-3 or TRBV12-4 and TRBJ2-7; 7 bases match TRBD1. Unmatched junction bases numbered 4, after V lost 4 bases and J lost 4 bases. CDR3 length equals 13 residues. CDR3: CASSSQTGYEQYF. CDR3 nucleotides: TGTGCCAGCAGTTCCCAGACAGGGTACGAGCAGTACTTC.

The chain uses TRBV3-1 and TRBJ2-6; D ambiguous. The V gene's germline CDR1 is LGHDT and CDR2 YNNKEL (reference sequence). V was cut by 1 base and J by 4 bases, with 11 bases left in between. CDR3 length: 16 residues. The CDR3, as DNA: TGTGCCAGCAGCCAAGCTGTACTGTCCGGGGCCAACGTCCTGACTTTC. It is translated as CASSQAVLSGANVLTF. Complete variable domain (other parts from reference TRBV3-1 and TRBJ2-6): DTAVSQTPKYLVTQMGNDKSIKCEQNLGHDTMYWYKQDSKKFLKIMFSYNNKELIINETVPNRFSPKSPDKAHLNLHINSLELGDSAVYFCASSQAVLSGANVLTFGAGSRLTVL.

The chain couples TRBV20-1 to TRBJ2-6, with unresolved D. Germline CDR1 and CDR2: DFQATT and SNEGSKA (reference sequence). CDR3 length equals 14 residues. Trimming pared 3 bases from V and 4 bases from J, leaving 10 bases between. CDR3 amino acids: CSASVGSGANVLTF. The CDR3 DNA sequence: TGCAGTGCTAGCGTGGGATCCGGGGCCAACGTCCTGACTTTC.

The rearrangement joins TRBV28 to TRBJ2-7; 7 bases line up with TRBD1. Per the germline V gene, CDR1 is MDHEN and CDR2 is SYDVKM. The CDR3 consists of 16 residues. Unmatched junction bases numbered 9, after V lost 3 bases and J lost 1 base. The CDR3 DNA reads TGTGCCAGCAGTTTCCCTAGGACAGGCCGATCCTACGAGCAGTACTTC. Encoded protein: CASSFPRTGRSYEQYF.

There are many counts of this clonotype. The V and J genes are TRBV12-3 or TRBV12-4 and TRBJ2-3; 11 positions agree with TRBD2. This CDR3 contains 16 residues. V shed 6 bases, J shed 3 bases, and the junction held 8 bases outside the gene matches. The CDR3 reads CASSPSGTSGTDTQYF. CDR3 nucleotide sequence: TGTGCCAGCAGCCCTTCCGGGACTAGCGGTACAGATACGCAGTATTTT.

This clonotype came up a few times. The chain combines TRBV20-1 with TRBJ1-1; D is perhaps TRBD1 (5 bases). Germline V lookup: CDR1 DFQATT, CDR2 SNEGSKA (reference sequence). Trimming removed 3 bases from V and 2 bases from J, with 13 bases in between. The CDR3 totals 14 residues. CDR3 region: CSASRRGSNTEAFF. Here the CDR3 DNA reads TGCAGTGCTAGTAGAAGGGGAAGCAACACTGAAGCTTTCTTT.

A few counts support this clonotype. This chain links TRBV12-3 or TRBV12-4 with TRBJ1-2; D perhaps matches TRBD1 (5 bases). The CDR3 loop spans 13 amino acids. V was cut by 5 bases and J by 3 bases, with 10 bases left in between. CDR3 region: CASSLLQDYGYTF. CDR3 DNA: TGTGCCAGCAGTCTATTACAGGACTATGGCTACACCTTC.

This clonotype occurred a few times. The chain employs TRBV20-1 and TRBJ1-2; no firm D call. V was trimmed by 0 bases and J by 4 bases, leaving 9 bases between them. There are 13 residues in the CDR3. Per the germline V gene, CDR1 is DFQATT and CDR2 is SNEGSKA (reference sequence). CDR3 coding DNA: TGCAGTGCTAGAGAAAGGCCGGGCTATGGCTACACCTTC. It yields the protein CSARERPGYGYTF.

This clonotype was seen repeatedly, ten times or more. The rearrangement links TRBV20-1 to TRBJ2-3; 9 bases are a match to TRBD2. Germline V lookup: CDR1 DFQATT, CDR2 SNEGSKA (reference sequence). This CDR3 spans 15 amino acids. The J segment lost 8 bases and the V segment lost 4 bases, leaving 13 bases of the junction unmatched. CDR3 nucleotides: TGCAGTGCTATCCCGGCTAGCGGGGCTTTGGGTACGCAGTATTTT. It yields the protein CSAIPASGALGTQYF.

This chain connects TRBV10-3 to TRBJ2-7, with a possible D match to TRBD1 (6 bases). The V gene lost 6 bases and the J gene lost 5 bases, with 14 bases spanning the gap. The CDR3 is made up of 13 amino acids. From germline, CDR1 is ENHRY and CDR2 SYGVKD. This CDR3 reads CAISRERQDEQYF. In DNA form, the CDR3 reads TGTGCCATCAGCCGAGAAAGACAGGACGAGCAGTACTTC.